The rows below give T cell receptor beta chains drawn from one sample of a study of patients and donors after allogeneic stem cell transplantation. TCRdb independently ran MiXCR on the RT-PCR reads; one entry per CDR3 protein. The sample lists around 200,000 distinct CDR3 sequences, around two fifths occurring once. Material: blood, either unsorted or a sorted T cell fraction (not recorded which). These receptors were obtained from a human donor who was either an allogeneic HSCT recipient or a stem cell or donor lymphocyte infusion donor (not recorded which). It is not recorded whose cells these are; they may come from a transplant donor. Each CDR3 is given with its conserved first and last residue. A D gene is named only where the DNA matches it firmly. Not all rows give a size; the values are once, few, many and, for expanded clones, a class.

D,size,length,V,J,CDR3,DNA
-,few,18,TRBV7-3,TRBJ2-3,CASSKQGGRGPSTDTQYF,TGTGCCAGCAGCAAACAAGGAGGGCGGGGGCCGAGCACAGATACGCAGTATTTT
-,-,14,TRBV4-1,TRBJ2-7,CASSQPLGSSEQYF,TGCGCCAGCAGCCAACCCCTGGGCTCTTCCGAGCAGTACTTC
-,few,15,TRBV30,TRBJ1-6,CAWATGGSYNSPLHF,TGTGCCTGGGCCACGGGGGGCTCCTATAATTCACCCCTCCACTTT
-,many,12,TRBV10-3,TRBJ1-5,CAISDWNQPQHF,TGTGCCATCAGTGATTGGAATCAGCCCCAGCATTTT
-,few,13,TRBV20-1,TRBJ1-1,CSARATMNTEAFF,TGCAGTGCTAGAGCTACCATGAACACTGAAGCTTTCTTT
-,few,15,TRBV15,TRBJ2-4,CATSRRPLAKNIQYF,TGTGCCACCAGCAGAAGACCTCTAGCCAAAAACATTCAGTACTTC
-,few,14,TRBV5-1,TRBJ1-2,CASRQGLRFSGYTF,TGCGCCAGCCGCCAAGGACTTAGATTTTCGGGCTACACCTTC
-,few,15,TRBV5-1,TRBJ1-6,CASSLSTPYNSPLHF,TGCGCCAGCAGCCTATCGACACCCTATAATTCACCCCTCCACTTT
TRBD1,-,14,TRBV7-3,TRBJ2-1,CASSSGQVYNEQFF,TGTGCCAGCAGCTCGGGACAGGTCTACAATGAGCAGTTCTTC
TRBD2,-,19,TRBV6-1,TRBJ2-3,CASSRRTLGLAVFTDTQYF,TGTGCCAGCAGCCGGAGAACTCTGGGACTAGCGGTTTTCACAGATACGCAGTATTTT
TRBD1,-,14,TRBV5-1,TRBJ1-5,CASSPRQGGQPQHF,TGCGCCAGCAGCCCTCGACAGGGGGGACAGCCCCAGCATTTT
-,-,15,TRBV15,TRBJ2-5,CATSTGSYRKETQYF,TGTGCCACCAGCACGGGGAGTTACAGGAAAGAGACCCAGTACTTC
TRBD2,-,15,TRBV9,TRBJ2-3,CASSRAGPGTDTQYF,TGTGCCAGCAGCCGAGCGGGGCCTGGGACAGATACGCAGTATTTT
-,-,13,TRBV7-2,TRBJ2-1,CASSLALGGEQFF,TGTGCCAGCAGCTTAGCGCTAGGCGGTGAGCAGTTCTTC
-,few,12,TRBV24-1,TRBJ2-2,CATSGNTGELFF,TGTGCCACCAGTGGGAACACCGGGGAGCTGTTTTTT
-,-,17,TRBV18,TRBJ2-6,CASSPREVGFGANVLTF,TGTGCCAGCTCACCACGCGAGGTGGGGTTCGGGGCCAACGTCCTGACTTTC
-,few,17,TRBV7-3,TRBJ1-6,CASSAFAVGAGNSPLHF,TGTGCCAGCAGCGCATTCGCCGTGGGGGCTGGAAATTCACCCCTCCACTTT
TRBD2,-,13,TRBV20-1,TRBJ2-1,CSAPTSPADEQFF,TGCAGTGCTCCGACTAGCCCGGCCGATGAGCAGTTCTTC
TRBD1,few,14,TRBV10-3,TRBJ1-2,CAITRQGSNYGYTF,TGTGCCATCACTAGACAGGGGAGTAACTATGGCTACACCTTC
-,-,16,TRBV5-6,TRBJ1-3,CASSLITGRIGNTIYF,TGTGCCAGCAGCTTGATCACGGGCAGAATTGGAAACACCATATATTTT
-,few,12,TRBV7-3,TRBJ2-2,CASSGGGGELFF,TGTGCCAGCAGCGGAGGAGGCGGGGAGCTGTTTTTT
-,many,13,TRBV27,TRBJ1-5,CASSLSGNQPQHF,TGTGCCAGCAGCTTATCTGGGAATCAGCCCCAGCATTTT
TRBD2,few,16,TRBV12-3/TRBV12-4,TRBJ2-7,CASSGGAGGTSYEQYF,TGTGCCAGCAGTGGGGGAGCGGGGGGAACCTCCTACGAGCAGTACTTC
TRBD1,-,13,TRBV3-1,TRBJ2-7,CASSLQGNDEQYF,TGTGCCAGCAGCCTACAGGGGAACGACGAGCAGTACTTC
-,-,13,TRBV29-1,TRBJ1-1,CSVAWEMNTEAFF,TGCAGCGTTGCTTGGGAAATGAACACTGAAGCTTTCTTT
-,-,16,TRBV5-1,TRBJ2-5,CASSLAIGTDKETQYF,TGCGCCAGCAGCTTGGCCATTGGGACGGATAAAGAGACCCAGTACTTC
TRBD1,-,17,TRBV6-5,TRBJ2-7,CASSYGTGGDLTYEQYF,TGTGCCAGCAGTTACGGGACAGGGGGCGACCTGACCTACGAGCAGTACTTC
TRBD1,few,15,TRBV27,TRBJ1-1,CASRPLTGGETEAFF,TGTGCCAGCAGACCCCTGACAGGGGGCGAAACTGAAGCTTTCTTT
-,-,15,TRBV12-3/TRBV12-4,TRBJ1-4,CASSLRRQGSEKLVF,TGTGCCAGCAGTTTAAGGCGGCAGGGGAGTGAAAAACTGGTTTTT
TRBD2,-,16,TRBV11-2,TRBJ2-1,CASSRLGTSGGNEQFF,TGTGCCAGCAGTCGACTGGGGACTAGCGGGGGAAATGAGCAGTTCTTC
TRBD2,-,16,TRBV12-3/TRBV12-4,TRBJ2-1,CASRMGSGIAYNEQFF,TGTGCCAGCAGAATGGGTAGCGGGATCGCCTACAATGAGCAGTTCTTC
-,-,13,TRBV20-1,TRBJ1-2,CSTQTGANYGYTF,TGCAGTACACAGACAGGAGCTAACTATGGCTACACCTTC
-,-,14,TRBV6-2/TRBV6-3,TRBJ2-5,CASSYSTRGETQYF,TGTGCCAGCAGTTACTCGACAAGGGGAGAGACCCAGTACTTC
-,-,16,TRBV4-3,TRBJ1-2,CASSQDRTYTNYGYTF,TGCGCCAGCAGCCAAGACCGGACCTATACTAACTATGGCTACACCTTC
-,-,14,TRBV27,TRBJ1-1,CASRQATGKLEAFF,TGTGCCAGCAGACAGGCTACGGGGAAGCTCGAAGCTTTCTTT
-,-,16,TRBV20-1,TRBJ1-5,CSANRLNSTRNQPQHF,TGCAGTGCCAACAGGCTGAACTCGACCCGCAATCAGCCCCAGCATTTT
TRBD2,-,14,TRBV5-1,TRBJ2-3,CASLAVGGTDTQYF,TGCGCCAGCCTAGCGGTAGGGGGCACAGATACGCAGTATTTT
-,-,15,TRBV6-5,TRBJ2-7,CASSYRGGSSYEQYF,TGTGCCAGCAGTTACAGGGGGGGTTCGTCCTACGAGCAGTACTTC
-,few,16,TRBV5-5,TRBJ1-1,CASSLWGKRMNTEAFF,TGTGCCAGCAGCTTATGGGGGAAGCGGATGAACACTGAAGCTTTCTTT
-,-,15,TRBV18,TRBJ2-3,CASSPNTGNTDTQYF,TGTGCCAGCTCACCGAACACAGGAAACACAGATACGCAGTATTTT
TRBD1,-,14,TRBV5-1,TRBJ2-5,CASSLGQGMETQYF,TGCGCCAGCAGCTTAGGACAGGGGATGGAGACCCAGTACTTC
TRBD2,-,15,TRBV9,TRBJ2-1,CASSVGTSEYNEQFF,TGTGCCAGCAGCGTAGGGACTAGCGAGTACAATGAGCAGTTCTTC
-,-,13,TRBV20-1,TRBJ1-1,CSASRQTNTEAFF,TGCAGTGCTAGCAGGCAGACTAACACTGAAGCTTTCTTT
TRBD2,once,15,TRBV9,TRBJ2-1,CASSEAVLAGNEQFF,TGTGCCAGCAGCGAAGCCGTGCTAGCGGGGAATGAGCAGTTCTTC
TRBD1,-,16,TRBV27,TRBJ2-7,CASSFTGQGFTYEQYF,TGTGCCAGCAGTTTCACGGGACAGGGTTTCACCTACGAGCAGTACTTC
-,few,15,TRBV30,TRBJ1-3,CAWSRGKSSGNTIYF,TGTGCCTGGAGTCGGGGGAAGAGCTCTGGAAACACCATATATTTT
-,-,14,TRBV30,TRBJ2-2,CAWRGPMNTGELFF,TGTGCCTGGAGAGGGCCGATGAACACCGGGGAGCTGTTTTTT
-,-,14,TRBV28,TRBJ2-7,CASSAEQDSYEQYF,TGTGCCAGCAGTGCCGAACAGGACTCCTACGAGCAGTACTTC
-,-,16,TRBV3-1,TRBJ2-7,CASSQVTNTDFYEQYF,TGTGCCAGCAGCCAAGTTACGAACACAGACTTCTACGAGCAGTACTTC
TRBD1,-,13,TRBV12-3/TRBV12-4,TRBJ2-2,CASNQLGQGELFF,TGTGCCAGCAACCAACTGGGACAGGGGGAGCTGTTTTTT